The 8 T cell receptor beta chains below come from one sample, sequenced in a study of Graves' ophthalmopathy and Graves' hyperthyroidism. Amplification of the TCR beta CDR3 regions used RNA transcripts (as template). HTBI primers primed a first-round RT-PCR, and a second-round multiplex PCR followed. In TCRdb, the multiplex PCR reads were re-called with MiXCR into one record per CDR3 protein. The sample records more than 550,000 distinct CDR3 sequences, just over 40% being singletons. Specimen: peripheral blood. The receptors derive from an adult man with Graves' ophthalmopathy.

This clonotype was detected a few times. The CDR3 sequence: CSVLEREGQETQYF. CDR3 coding DNA: TGCAGCGTTCTGGAGCGGGAGGGCCAAGAGACCCAGTACTTC. The chain joins TRBV29-1 to TRBJ2-5; TRBD2 agrees at 10 bases. The germline V gene encodes CDR1 SQVTM and CDR2 ANQGSEA. The trim removed 5 bases at V and 1 base at J, leaving 4 bases unmatched. This CDR3 has 14 amino acids.

The rearrangement uses TRBV20-1 and TRBJ1-2; TRBD1 matches 7 bases. The germline CDR1 and CDR2 sequences are DFQATT and SNEGSKA (reference sequence). J was trimmed by 4 bases and V by 2 bases; bases with no gene match: 7. The CDR3 consists of 14 residues. CDR3 protein: CSARSGQPVYGYTF. The DNA of the CDR3 is TGCAGTGCTAGATCGGGACAGCCGGTCTATGGCTACACCTTC.

The rearrangement uses TRBV5-4 and TRBJ1-4; D gene unclear. CDR3 length: 15 amino acids. The ends were cut back, 0 bases at V and 7 bases at J, with 13 bases in the middle. The V gene's germline CDR1 is SGHNT and CDR2 YYREEE (reference sequence). The CDR3 DNA sequence: TGTGCCAGCAGCTTGGTTAGTCTAGGCAGTGAAAAACTGTTTTTT. Its protein is CASSLVSLGSEKLFF.

The gene calls are TRBV7-6 and TRBJ1-5, with a possible D match to TRBD1 (5 bases). In germline, CDR1 is SGHVS, CDR2 FNYEAQ. This CDR3 is 15 amino acids long. Here the CDR3 reads CARVPNRGSNQPQHF. The CDR3, as DNA: TGTGCTAGAGTCCCCAACCGGGGGAGCAATCAGCCCCAGCATTTT. The variable domain in full, with the rest retrieved from reference TRBV7-6 and TRBJ1-5, is GAGVSQSPRYKVTKRGQDVALRCDPISGHVSLYWYRQALGQGPEFLTYFNYEAQQDKSGLPNDRFSAERPEGSISTLTIQRTEQRDSAMYRCARVPNRGSNQPQHFGDGTRLSIL.

Worth noting for this clonotype: This sequence may be a read error, since a much larger clone differs from it by one base. The chain recombines TRBV2 with TRBJ2-5; 9 bases agree with TRBD2. The CDR3 is made up of 13 amino acids. Trimming removed 11 bases from V and 2 bases from J; junction bases left unmatched: 6. Germline V lookup: CDR1 SNHLY, CDR2 FYNNEI. CDR3 sequence reads: CAPCGREQETQYF. The CDR3 DNA reads TGTGCCCCATGCGGGAGGGAACAAGAGACCCAGTACTTC.

The J gene is TRBJ1-6, the V gene TRBV15; D perhaps matches TRBD1 (5 bases). Trimming took 2 bases from V and 6 from J, leaving 14 bases between them. The CDR3 sequence is 16 residues long. Germline V lookup: CDR1 LNHNV, CDR2 YYDKDF (reference sequence). The CDR3 is CATSRPERGRNSPLHF. CDR3 bases: TGTGCCACCAGCAGACCCGAAAGGGGCCGTAATTCACCCCTCCACTTT.

The J gene is TRBJ1-6, the V gene TRBV9; no firm D call. Germline lookup yields CDR1 SGDLS and CDR2 YYNGEE. With 4 bases removed from V and 6 bases from J, the gap between germline ends came to 8 bases. The CDR3 loop spans 13 amino acids. CDR3 sequence reads: CASSLASNSPLHF. In DNA form, the CDR3 reads TGTGCCAGCAGCTTAGCCAGTAATTCACCCCTCCACTTT.

This clonotype was detected ten times or more. The chain recombines TRBV7-6 with TRBJ1-2, with TRBD1 as a possible D gene (5 bases). The CDR3 is 13 amino acids. The V gene lost 2 bases and the J gene lost 7 bases, with 11 bases spanning the gap. Germline values: CDR1 SGHVS, CDR2 FNYEAQ. Here the CDR3 DNA reads TGTGCCAGCAGCTTATCCAGGGTTAGTGGCTACACCTTC. Residues: CASSLSRVSGYTF.